A selection of T cell receptor beta chains follows, all from one sample in a study of blood T cell repertoires in COVID-19. Assay used: immunoSEQ multiplex PCR; TCRdb lists only in-frame clones, some missing. The sample has roughly 64,000 clones, 86% seen once. The specimen was peripheral blood. The receptors derive from a man between 35 and 55 years old with acute or convalescent COVID-19. Each CDR3 is given without its conserved first and last residue. A D gene is named only where the DNA matches it firmly.

d_gene	v_gene	j_gene	CDR3aa
NA	TRBV5-1	TRBJ2-3	ASSLGQGGPADTQY
NA	TRBV25-1	TRBJ1-1	ASSDAGPTTEAF
NA	TRBV12-3/TRBV12-4	TRBJ1-1	ASRVRGLAEAF
TRBD1	TRBV18	TRBJ1-6	ASSKSRGKESPLH
TRBD2	TRBV6-6	TRBJ2-7	ASSYSTSGDYEQY
NA	TRBV2	TRBJ2-6	ASSGPGANVLT
TRBD1	TRBV12-3/TRBV12-4	TRBJ1-1	ASSLRGRISAF
NA	TRBV7-3	TRBJ2-2	ASSLGRSSTGELF
TRBD1	TRBV29-1	TRBJ1-1	SGWDSLYTEAF
TRBD1	TRBV6-6	TRBJ2-4	ASSPGQSYVQY
NA	TRBV2	TRBJ1-1	ASSVQAQNTEAF
TRBD1	TRBV6-6	TRBJ1-6	ASSPGTENSPLH
TRBD1	TRBV5-1	TRBJ2-2	ASSDTFTGGRTGELF
NA	TRBV4-1	TRBJ1-2	ASSPGETYGYT
TRBD2	TRBV7-2	TRBJ2-7	ASSPSGGANYEQY
TRBD1	TRBV7-8	TRBJ1-5	ASSLLTTAHRGGNQPQH
NA	TRBV6-1	TRBJ1-1	ASSEGQGRTF
TRBD2	TRBV20-1	TRBJ2-5	SARAGGTQY
NA	TRBV29-1	TRBJ2-3	SVEVQGTDTQY
TRBD2	TRBV7-2	TRBJ2-1	ASSTGTSGGSYNEQF
NA	TRBV5-1	TRBJ2-1	ASSPMDKGGHYNEQF
NA	TRBV4-1	TRBJ2-7	ASSQDRARGGNEQY
TRBD2	TRBV11-2	TRBJ2-5	ASSWSGLAGGTQY
TRBD1	TRBV10-3	TRBJ1-6	AISESAGGGSPLH
TRBD2	TRBV4-2	TRBJ2-3	ASSQDRETSGGKAQY
NA	TRBV18	TRBJ1-1	ASSPLGPGGKMNTEAF
NA	TRBV6-5	TRBJ1-1	ASLPGGNLAAF
TRBD1	TRBV24-1	TRBJ1-2	ATSDLPGTGVQGYT
TRBD2	TRBV3-1/TRBV3-2	TRBJ2-1	ASSPYATSGGQFNEQF
TRBD1	TRBV30	TRBJ1-4	AWSSGTVTYEKLF
TRBD1	TRBV5-4	TRBJ1-3	ASSLVGQGQSSGNTIY
NA	TRBV12-5	TRBJ1-6	ASKNSNSPLH
NA	TRBV6-1	TRBJ1-3	ASSELQSGNTIY